This T cell receptor (beta chain) was sequenced for a study of blood T cell repertoires in COVID-19. This CDR3 contains 14 residues. V was pared by 3 bases and J by 1 base, with 6 bases between. Germline V gene sequence: CDR1 MNHEY, CDR2 SMNVEV (reference sequence). This table comes from immunoSEQ multiplex PCR, and its TCRdb copy is limited to in-frame clones, with some not included. Among approximately 75,000 clones listed, more than 60% were seen once. What was sequenced was peripheral blood. The sequence was obtained from a woman older than 75 with active or convalescent COVID-19. This chain connects TRBV27 to TRBJ2-2; D gene unclear. The CDR3 DNA follows: TGTGCCAGCAGTTTCAACTGGAACACCGGGGAGCTGTTTTTT. It translates to CASSFNWNTGELFF.